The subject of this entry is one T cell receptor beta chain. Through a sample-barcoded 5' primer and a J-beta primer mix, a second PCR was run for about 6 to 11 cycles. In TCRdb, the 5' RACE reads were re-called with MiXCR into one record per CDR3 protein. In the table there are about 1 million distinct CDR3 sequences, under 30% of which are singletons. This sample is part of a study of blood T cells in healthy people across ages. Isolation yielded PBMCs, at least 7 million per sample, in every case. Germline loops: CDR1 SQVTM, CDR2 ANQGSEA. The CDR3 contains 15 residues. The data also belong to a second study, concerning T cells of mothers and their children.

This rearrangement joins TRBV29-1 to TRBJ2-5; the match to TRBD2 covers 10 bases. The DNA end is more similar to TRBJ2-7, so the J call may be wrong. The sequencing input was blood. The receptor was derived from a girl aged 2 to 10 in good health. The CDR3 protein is CSVVIAGGPSYEQYF. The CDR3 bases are TGCAGCGTTGTGATAGCGGGAGGCCCCTCCTACGAGCAGTACTTC.